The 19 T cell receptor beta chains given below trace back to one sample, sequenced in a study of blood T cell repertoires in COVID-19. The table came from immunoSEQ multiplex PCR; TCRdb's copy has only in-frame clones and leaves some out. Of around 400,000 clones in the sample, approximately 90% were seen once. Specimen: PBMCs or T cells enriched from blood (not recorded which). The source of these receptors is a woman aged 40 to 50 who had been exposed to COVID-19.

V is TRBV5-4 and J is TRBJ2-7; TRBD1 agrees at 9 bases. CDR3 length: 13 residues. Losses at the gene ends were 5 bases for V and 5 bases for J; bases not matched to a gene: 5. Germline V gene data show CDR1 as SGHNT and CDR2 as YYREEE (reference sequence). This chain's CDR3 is CASRRTGDNEQYF. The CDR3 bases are TGTGCCAGCAGACGGACAGGGGATAACGAGCAGTACTTC.

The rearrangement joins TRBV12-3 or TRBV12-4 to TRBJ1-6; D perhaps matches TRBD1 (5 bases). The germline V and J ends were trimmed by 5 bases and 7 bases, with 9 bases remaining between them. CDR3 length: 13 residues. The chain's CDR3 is CASSQNRNSPLHF. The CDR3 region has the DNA TGTGCCAGCAGTCAGAACAGGAATTCACCCCTCCACTTT.

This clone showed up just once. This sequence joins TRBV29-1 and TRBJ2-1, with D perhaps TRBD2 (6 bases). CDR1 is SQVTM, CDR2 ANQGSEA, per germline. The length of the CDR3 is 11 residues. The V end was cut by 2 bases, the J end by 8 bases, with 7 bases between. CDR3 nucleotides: TGCAGCGTTGAATCGGGGGATGAGCAGTTCTTC. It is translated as CSVESGDEQFF.

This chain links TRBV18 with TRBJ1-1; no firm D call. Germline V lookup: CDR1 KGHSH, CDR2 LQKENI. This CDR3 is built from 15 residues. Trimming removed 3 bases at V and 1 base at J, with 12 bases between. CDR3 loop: CASSPPTGRNTEAFF. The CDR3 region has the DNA TGTGCCAGCTCACCTCCGACTGGGAGGAACACTGAAGCTTTCTTT.

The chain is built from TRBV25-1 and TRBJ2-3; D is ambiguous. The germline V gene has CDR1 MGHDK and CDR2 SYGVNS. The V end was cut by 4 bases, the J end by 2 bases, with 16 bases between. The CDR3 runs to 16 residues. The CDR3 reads CASSAAGWWATDTQYF. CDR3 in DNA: TGTGCCAGCAGTGCCGCCGGCTGGTGGGCCACAGATACGCAGTATTTT. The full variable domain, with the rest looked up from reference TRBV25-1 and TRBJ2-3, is EADIYQTPRYLVIGTGKKITLECSQTMGHDKMYWYQQDPGMELHLIHYSYGVNSTEKGDLSSESTVSRIRTEHFPLTLESARPSHTSQYLCASSAAGWWATDTQYFGPGTRLTVL.

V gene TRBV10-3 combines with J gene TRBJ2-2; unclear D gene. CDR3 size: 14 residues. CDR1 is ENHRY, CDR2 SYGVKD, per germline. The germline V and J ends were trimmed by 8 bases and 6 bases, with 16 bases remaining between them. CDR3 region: CAIQEIGGAGELFF. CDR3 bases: TGTGCCATCCAAGAAATTGGTGGAGCCGGGGAGCTGTTTTTT.

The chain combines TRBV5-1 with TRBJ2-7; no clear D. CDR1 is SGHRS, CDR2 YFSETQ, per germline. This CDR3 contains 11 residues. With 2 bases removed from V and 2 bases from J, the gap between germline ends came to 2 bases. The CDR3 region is CASSFTYEQYF. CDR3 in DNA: TGCGCCAGCAGCTTCACCTACGAGCAGTACTTC.

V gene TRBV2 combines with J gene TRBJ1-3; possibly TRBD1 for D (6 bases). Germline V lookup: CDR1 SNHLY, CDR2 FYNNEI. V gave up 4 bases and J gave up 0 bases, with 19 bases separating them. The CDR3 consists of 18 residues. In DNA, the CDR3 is TGTGCCAGCAGTGGGGGTTGGTCGGGACACAACTCTGGAAACACCATATATTTT. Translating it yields CASSGGWSGHNSGNTIYF.

In nucleotides, the CDR3 is TGCGCCAGCAGCCAAGACCCGGTTAAAGGGGACACTGAAGCTTTCTTT. It encodes CASSQDPVKGDTEAFF. The chain carries TRBV4-1 and TRBJ1-1; the D gene is possibly TRBD1 (5 bases). The V end lost 0 bases, the J end lost 3 bases, and 14 bases lay between the germline ends. The CDR3 has 16 residues. Germline V lookup: CDR1 MGHRA, CDR2 YSYEKL.

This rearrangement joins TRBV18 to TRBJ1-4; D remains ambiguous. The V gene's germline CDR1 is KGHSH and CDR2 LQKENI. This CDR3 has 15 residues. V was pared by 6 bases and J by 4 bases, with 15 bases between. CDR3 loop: CASSLEGRINEKLFF. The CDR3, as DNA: TGTGCCAGCTCCCTGGAGGGCAGGATTAATGAAAAACTGTTTTTT.

CDR3 sequence (DNA): TGTGCCAGTAGTATATGGGGACAGGGGTTTCAGCCCCAGCATTTT. Translating it yields CASSIWGQGFQPQHF. The J gene is TRBJ1-5, the V gene TRBV19; 10 nucleotides align to TRBD1. The CDR3 is 15 amino acids. The V and J ends lost 2 bases and 6 bases, in that order; junction bases with no gene match: 4. CDR1 and CDR2 (germline): LNHDA, SQIVND (reference sequence).

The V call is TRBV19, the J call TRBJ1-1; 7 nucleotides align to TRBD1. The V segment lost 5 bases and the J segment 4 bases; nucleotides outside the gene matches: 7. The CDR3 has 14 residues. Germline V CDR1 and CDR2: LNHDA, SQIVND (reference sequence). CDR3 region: CASSYRGRATEAFF. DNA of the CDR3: TGTGCCAGTAGTTACAGGGGCCGGGCCACTGAAGCTTTCTTT. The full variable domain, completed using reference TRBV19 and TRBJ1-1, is DGGITQSPKYLFRKEGQNVTLSCEQNLNHDAMYWYRQDPGQGLRLIYYSQIVNDFQKGDIAEGYSVSREKKESFPLTVTSAQKNPTAFYLCASSYRGRATEAFFGQGTRLTVV.

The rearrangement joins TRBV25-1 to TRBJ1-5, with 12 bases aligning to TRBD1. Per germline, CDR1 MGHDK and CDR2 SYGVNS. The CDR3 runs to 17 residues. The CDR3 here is CANTPGQGALSNQPQHF. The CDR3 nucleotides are TGTGCTAACACACCGGGACAGGGGGCGCTTAGCAATCAGCCCCAGCATTTT.

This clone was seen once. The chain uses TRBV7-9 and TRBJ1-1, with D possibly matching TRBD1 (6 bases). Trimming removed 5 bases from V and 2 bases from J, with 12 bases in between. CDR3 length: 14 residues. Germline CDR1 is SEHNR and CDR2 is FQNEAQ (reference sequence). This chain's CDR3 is CASSLTGINTEAFF. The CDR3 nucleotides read TGTGCCAGCAGCCTTACAGGGATCAACACTGAAGCTTTCTTT.

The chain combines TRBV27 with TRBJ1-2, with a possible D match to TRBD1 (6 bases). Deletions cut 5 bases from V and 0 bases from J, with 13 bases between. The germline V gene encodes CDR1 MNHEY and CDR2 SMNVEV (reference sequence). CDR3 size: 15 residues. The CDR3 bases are TGTGCCAGCAGTGACCAGGGGACCCCTAACTATGGCTACACCTTC. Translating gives CASSDQGTPNYGYTF.

CDR3 DNA: TGTGCCAGCCACCAGGGTTCCCAACCCACCTACGAGCAGTACTTC. This codes for CASHQGSQPTYEQYF. The V call is TRBV2, the J call TRBJ2-7, with a possible D match to TRBD1 (5 bases). Trimming took off 8 bases at V and 2 bases at J, with 19 bases between the two ends. The CDR3 is 15 amino acids. Germline V gene sequence: CDR1 SNHLY, CDR2 FYNNEI.

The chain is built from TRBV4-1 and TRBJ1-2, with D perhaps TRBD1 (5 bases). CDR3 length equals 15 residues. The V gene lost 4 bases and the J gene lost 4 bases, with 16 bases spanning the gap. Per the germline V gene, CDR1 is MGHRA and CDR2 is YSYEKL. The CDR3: CASSPGGDVLYGYTF. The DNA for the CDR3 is TGCGCCAGCAGCCCCGGGGGAGACGTACTCTATGGCTACACCTTC.

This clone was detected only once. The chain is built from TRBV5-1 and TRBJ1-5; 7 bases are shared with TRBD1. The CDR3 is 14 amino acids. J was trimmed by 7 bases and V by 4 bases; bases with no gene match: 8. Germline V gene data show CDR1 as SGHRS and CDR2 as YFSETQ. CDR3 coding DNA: TGCGCCAGCAGCGAAGGGGGCGGAAACCAGCCCCAGCATTTT. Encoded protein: CASSEGGGNQPQHF.

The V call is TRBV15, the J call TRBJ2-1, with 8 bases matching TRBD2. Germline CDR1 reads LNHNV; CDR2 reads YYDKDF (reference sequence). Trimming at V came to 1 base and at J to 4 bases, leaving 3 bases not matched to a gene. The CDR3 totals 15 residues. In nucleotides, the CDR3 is TGTGCCACCAGCAGAGTACTAGCGGTATACAATGAGCAGTTCTTC. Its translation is CATSRVLAVYNEQFF.